This TCR beta chain was captured in a study of cytotoxic CD8 clonotypes in ibrutinib-treated CLL. Overall study: An average of about 250,000 productive templates and 94,082 productive rearrangements was obtained per sample.

The sample holds a few counts of this clone. Its antigen remains unidentified. A 1 in 200,000 to 1 in 1 million T cell depth was the sequencing target. Assay used: immunoSEQ multiplex PCR; TCRdb lists only in-frame clones, some missing. The sample holds 110,000 to 150,000 clones, approximately 80% seen once. Whole-study results and caveats: Rising at ibrutinib response, clonality subsequently fell back toward baseline at progression.

The V segment lost 3 bases and the J segment 7 bases; nucleotides outside the gene matches: 7. The germline CDR1 and CDR2 sequences are ENHRY and SYGVKD. This CDR3 spans 15 amino acids. The chain carries TRBV10-3 and TRBJ1-1; TRBD1 aligns across 11 bases. The material was PBMCs, obtained after 12 months of ibrutinib treatment. The TCR comes from a human donor with chronic lymphocytic leukemia. In DNA, the CDR3 is TGTGCCATCAGTGACCGGACAGGGGGCGCCGATGAAGCTTTCTTT. Translation gives CAISDRTGGADEAFF.